These 10 T cell receptor beta chains originate from one sample sequenced in a study of blood T cell repertoires in COVID-19 (dated by TCRdb to about 2020). Library prep was done by the immunoSEQ multiplex PCR assay. TCRdb carries this immuneACCESS record with in-frame sequences only. Its versions omit some clonotypes, under half of them owing to an unresolved V gene in the studies checked, with the rest unexplained. A total of about 260,000 clones appear in this sample, around 84% of them only once. Clones ranked in the top ten supply roughly 4% of the sample. The sequenced sample was PBMCs or T cells enriched from blood (not recorded which). All receptors derive from a man aged 25-45 years with acute COVID-19.

The genes are TRBV18 and TRBJ1-2, with D unresolved. This CDR3 is 13 amino acids long. The germline V gene encodes CDR1 KGHSH and CDR2 LQKENI. V gave up 3 bases and J gave up 8 bases, with 13 bases separating them. In DNA, the CDR3 is TGTGCCAGCTCACCGCGTATACCTCAAGGCTACACCTTC. Amino acids: CASSPRIPQGYTF. Filled out from reference TRBV18 and TRBJ1-2, the complete variable domain reads NAGVMQNPRHLVRRRGQEARLRCSPMKGHSHVYWYRQLPEEGLKFMVYLQKENIIDESGMPKERFSAEFPKEGPSILRIQQVVRGDSAAYFCASSPRIPQGYTFGSGTRLTVV.

J is TRBJ2-1 and V is TRBV5-6, with 12 positions matching TRBD2. The CDR3 length is 15 residues. Trimming cost V 6 bases and J 7 bases; bases outside gene matches: 8. Per the germline V gene, CDR1 is SGHDT and CDR2 is YYEEEE. DNA of the CDR3: TGTGCCAGCAAGCTCCTAGCGGGAGGGCCTAATGAGCAGTTCTTC. This encodes CASKLLAGGPNEQFF.

The chain is built from TRBV6-2 or TRBV6-3 and TRBJ1-6; D gene ambiguous. In germline, CDR1 is MNHEY, CDR2 SVGEGT. This CDR3 has 15 residues. V was clipped by 6 bases and J by 7 bases, with 16 bases between them. The CDR3 region is CASSSGGEGNSPLHF. The CDR3 region has the DNA TGTGCCAGCAGCTCCGGCGGGGAGGGAAATTCACCCCTCCACTTT.

This chain joins TRBV11-3 and TRBJ2-1; TRBD1 is a possible D gene (8 bases). The V gene's germline CDR1 is SGHNT and CDR2 YENEEA. The CDR3 length is 16 residues. Between the trimmed V and J ends, which lost 5 bases and 4 bases, there was a span of 18 bases. The CDR3 protein is CASSTGGEFKYNEQFF. The CDR3 DNA follows: TGTGCCAGCAGCACAGGGGGGGAATTTAAGTACAATGAGCAGTTCTTC.

The J gene is TRBJ2-5, the V gene TRBV6-2 or TRBV6-3; a weak D match, TRBD1 (5 bases). Germline-derived CDR1 and CDR2 are MNHEY and SVGEGT. This CDR3 has 13 residues. The V end was cut by 3 bases, the J end by 7 bases, with 12 bases between. The CDR3 protein is CASSYQGVSTQYF. The CDR3 DNA reads TGTGCCAGCAGTTATCAGGGTGTATCGACCCAGTACTTC.

CDR3 nucleotides: TGTGCCAGCAGCCTAAACCGACAGACTAACACTGAAGCTTTCTTT. Protein: CASSLNRQTNTEAFF. This chain links TRBV2 with TRBJ1-1; possibly TRBD1 for D (5 bases). The CDR3 spans 15 residues. The V end was cut by 6 bases, the J end by 2 bases, with 16 bases between. The germline V gene has CDR1 SNHLY and CDR2 FYNNEI.

This chain uses TRBV7-2 with TRBJ2-1; 12 bases fit TRBD2. Germline V CDR1 and CDR2: SGHTA, FQGNSA. This CDR3 is built from 17 residues. J was trimmed by 4 bases and V by 5 bases; bases with no gene match: 9. CDR3 in amino acids: CASSADLGLAGYNEQFF. The CDR3 coding sequence is TGTGCCAGCAGCGCTGACCTCGGACTAGCGGGGTACAATGAGCAGTTCTTC.

The chain employs TRBV6-5 and TRBJ1-3; 9 nucleotides align to TRBD1. V trimming: 7 bases; J trimming: 11 bases; junction bases outside the gene matches: 15. The germline V gene has CDR1 MNHEY and CDR2 SVGAGI. The CDR3 runs 15 residues. The CDR3 is CASTRRDRDGEAIYF. The DNA of the CDR3 is TGTGCCAGCACCAGGAGGGACAGGGATGGTGAAGCCATATATTTT.

This clone was recorded a few times. Mismatch with germline at one junction end may stem from a read error. This rearrangement joins TRBV20-1 to TRBJ2-1; weak D call: TRBD1 (7 bases). The CDR3 sequence is 11 residues long. Germline V gives CDR1 DFQATT, CDR2 SNEGSKA (reference sequence). The CDR3 sequence is CSARGPGRGVF. CDR3 bases: TGCAGTGCTCGGGGACCAGGCAGGGGGGTCTTC.

This clone has a handful of counts. CDR3 sequence (DNA): TGTGCCAGCAGTTTTCCGGGGGGTCGGAATCAGCCCCAGCATTTT. It encodes CASSFPGGRNQPQHF. The chain joins TRBV28 to TRBJ1-5, with D perhaps TRBD1 (5 bases). There are 15 residues in the CDR3. V gave up 3 bases and J gave up 4 bases, with 13 bases separating them. Germline loops: CDR1 MDHEN, CDR2 SYDVKM.